This TCR beta chain was identified in a study of blood T cell repertoires in COVID-19. The V segment lost 5 bases and the J segment 5 bases; nucleotides outside the gene matches: 6. The CDR3 contains 15 residues. The germline CDR1 and CDR2 sequences are SGHVS and FQNEAQ. Methods used by the authors: From reference gene primer amplification, estimates of nucleated cell counts were derived. Repertoires were generated with immunoSEQ multiplex PCR, while TCRdb's copy carries only in-frame clones and drops some. From that table come the V and J calls and clone size; the DNA was used to work out D and trimming. The sample includes 130,000 to 150,000 clones, about four fifths of them seen just once.

The chain has TRBV7-8 and TRBJ2-1; 10 bases fit TRBD1. The receptor was derived from a human donor with acute or convalescent COVID-19. The donor label of this sample is uncertain. Sequenced sample: peripheral blood. This CDR3 reads CASSPRDRGDNEQFF. The DNA of the CDR3 is TGTGCCAGCAGCCCGCGGGACAGGGGAGACAATGAGCAGTTCTTC.